This T cell receptor (beta chain) emerged from a study of early T cells in non-severe SARS-CoV-2 infection. The CDR3 is 21 amino acids. Germline lookup yields CDR1 ENHRY and CDR2 SYGVKD. V shed 4 bases, J shed 0 bases, and the junction held 16 bases outside the gene matches. MiXCR, applied by TCRdb to the 5' RACE reads, yields one record per CDR3 protein. The table includes fewer than 65,000 distinct CDR3 sequences, roughly 9% detected once. This receptor was identified in an adult who was a healthcare worker with PCR-confirmed SARS-CoV-2 infection or an uninfected control (not recorded which). The rearrangement joins TRBV10-3 to TRBJ2-6, with TRBD1 matching 9 bases. The sequencing sample was made of whole blood. The CDR3 here is CAISGKGQGHLVLSGANVLTF. Here the CDR3 DNA reads TGTGCCATCAGTGGAAAGGGACAGGGACACCTCGTTCTCTCTGGGGCCAACGTCCTGACTTTC.